The 24 T cell receptor beta chains below all came from one sample that was sequenced in a study of follicular helper T cells after annual influenza vaccination. The time point is: 2014-2015 season, pre-vaccination. Here immunoSEQ multiplex PCR was the method, and the copy in TCRdb shows in-frame clones only, minus some. The table lists some 2,500 clones, around nine tenths of them singletons. The specimen comprised CXCR5+ CD38+ circulating T follicular helper cells from blood, sampled on the day of influenza vaccination. Indicated subset: circulating Tfh, non-naive CD4+CXCR5+PD-1+ (ICOS+CD38+ or ICOS-CD38-). These receptors all stem from an adult who received the influenza vaccine.

The genes are TRBV5-1 and TRBJ1-4; no firm D call. The CDR3 runs 13 residues. V dropped 0 bases and J dropped 8 bases, with 8 bases sitting between them. Per the germline V gene, CDR1 is SGHRS and CDR2 is YFSETQ. The chain's CDR3 is CASSLGGDEKLFF. In DNA form, the CDR3 reads TGCGCCAGCAGCTTGGGGGGAGACGAAAAACTGTTTTTT.

As concerns this clone: Within the sample, other DNA sequences also encode this same CDR3. This chain links TRBV7-9 with TRBJ2-3, with D perhaps TRBD1 (5 bases). The ends were cut back, 5 bases at V and 0 bases at J, with 12 bases in the middle. The CDR3 sequence is 15 residues long. The germline V gene encodes CDR1 SEHNR and CDR2 FQNEAQ (reference sequence). CDR3 sequence: CASSPRQLSTDTQYF. The CDR3 coding sequence is TGTGCCAGCAGCCCTCGACAGCTCAGCACAGATACGCAGTATTTT.

The chain joins TRBV28 to TRBJ2-5; 9 nucleotides match TRBD1. This CDR3 has 15 residues. Trimming took 5 bases from V and 4 from J; bases not matched to a gene: 8. Germline loops: CDR1 MDHEN, CDR2 SYDVKM. This CDR3 is CASSLPGQGGETQYF. The DNA of the CDR3 is TGTGCCAGCAGTCTCCCGGGACAGGGAGGAGAGACCCAGTACTTC.

The rearrangement links TRBV9 to TRBJ2-3; TRBD1 might be the D (5 bases). Germline V gene sequence: CDR1 SGDLS, CDR2 YYNGEE. Trimming took off 3 bases at V and 1 base at J, with 9 bases between the two ends. This CDR3 has 14 amino acids. In DNA, the CDR3 is TGTGCCAGCAGCGCCGGACAACGCACAGATACGCAGTATTTT. This encodes CASSAGQRTDTQYF.

V usage is TRBV5-5 and J usage is TRBJ1-2; D remains unclear. The CDR3 has 13 amino acids. Germline V lookup: CDR1 SGHKS, CDR2 YYEKEE (reference sequence). Trimming cost V 3 bases and J 4 bases, with 10 bases left between them. CDR3 region: CASSYDGGYGYTF. The CDR3 region has the DNA TGTGCCAGCAGCTATGACGGCGGCTATGGCTACACCTTC.

This clone was observed once. The V and J genes are TRBV7-3 and TRBJ2-1, with 9 bases fitting TRBD1. There are 16 residues in the CDR3. V gave up 0 bases and J gave up 6 bases; unmatched junction bases: 6. CDR1 is SGHTA, CDR2 FQGTGA, per germline. The CDR3, as DNA: TGTGCCAGCAGCTTAACGACAGGGGGGGCTGTCAATGAGCAGTTCTTC. It yields the protein CASSLTTGGAVNEQFF.

The rearrangement joins TRBV28 to TRBJ2-1, with a weak D call TRBD2 (5 bases). This CDR3 is 12 amino acids long. V was cut by 10 bases and J by 7 bases, with 14 bases left in between. CDR1 is MDHEN and CDR2 is SYDVKM in the germline V gene. In nucleotides, the CDR3 is TGTGCCACTTCCCTCAGAGGGAATGAGCAGTTCTTC. Its translation is CATSLRGNEQFF.

The V call is TRBV6-5, the J call TRBJ2-5; no clear D gene. CDR1 MNHEY and CDR2 SVGAGI come from the germline V gene. Trimming cost V 4 bases and J 5 bases, with 17 bases left between them. The CDR3 has 15 residues. The CDR3 sequence is CASSLRSLRLETQYF. The DNA of the CDR3 is TGTGCCAGCAGTTTGCGCTCCTTGCGTCTGGAGACCCAGTACTTC.

The CDR3 sequence is CASSYGGESTQYF. CDR3 DNA: TGTGCCAGCAGTTACGGGGGGGAAAGTACGCAGTATTTT. The chain has TRBV6-5 and TRBJ2-3; TRBD2 aligns across 7 bases. Per the germline V gene, CDR1 is MNHEY and CDR2 is SVGAGI. Trimming cost V 2 bases and J 8 bases; bases outside gene matches: 4. The CDR3 has 13 residues.

The chain employs TRBV29-1 and TRBJ1-2, with TRBD1 matching over 8 bases. CDR1 and CDR2 (germline): SQVTM, ANQGSEA. The CDR3 contains 10 residues. V was clipped by 7 bases and J by 10 bases; unmatched bases: 5. CDR3 DNA sequence: TGCAGCGCCCACAGGGGGGACTACACCTTC. Translation gives CSAHRGDYTF.

J is TRBJ1-4 and V is TRBV5-1; D not certain. The CDR3 is 16 residues long. CDR1 and CDR2 from the germline V gene are SGHRS and YFSETQ. The germline V and J ends were trimmed by 0 bases and 3 bases, with 12 bases remaining between them. CDR3 region: CASSLETLGANEKLFF. As DNA, the CDR3 is TGCGCCAGCAGCTTGGAGACCCTCGGGGCTAATGAAAAACTGTTTTTT.

The gene calls are TRBV12-5 and TRBJ2-5, with 8 bases fitting TRBD1. Germline lookup yields CDR1 LGHNT and CDR2 FRNRAP. Trimming removed 7 bases from V and 1 base from J; junction bases left unmatched: 5. This CDR3 comprises 14 residues. This chain's CDR3 is CASAPGTGQETQYF. The CDR3 coding sequence is TGTGCTAGTGCCCCGGGGACAGGCCAAGAGACCCAGTACTTC.

In regard to this clone: The junction differs from germline at one of its ends, possibly a read error. This chain connects TRBV7-7 to TRBJ2-1; 10 nucleotides line up with TRBD2. This CDR3 comprises 13 residues. Germline V gene sequence: CDR1 SSHAT, CDR2 FNYEAQ (reference sequence). The CDR3 DNA sequence: TGTGCTAGCAGCGGGGGGGCGGGGAATGAGCAGTTCTTC. Amino acids: CASSGGAGNEQFF.

The chain uses TRBV29-1 and TRBJ2-7; D not certain. The CDR3 consists of 11 residues. The germline V gene has CDR1 SQVTM and CDR2 ANQGSEA. Deletions cut 5 bases from V and 0 bases from J, with 5 bases between. In DNA form, the CDR3 reads TGCAGCGTTTCCCTCTCCTACGAGCAGTACTTC. Translated, it gives CSVSLSYEQYF.

This clone was recorded once. V gene TRBV10-2 combines with J gene TRBJ2-7, with D perhaps matching TRBD1 (7 bases). Trimming shortened V by 4 bases and J by 7 bases, and 14 bases separated the two germline ends. In germline, CDR1 is WSHSY, CDR2 SAAADI. The CDR3 sequence is 13 residues long. The CDR3 spells CASSGRDRLEQYF. The DNA of the CDR3 is TGCGCCAGCAGTGGGCGGGACAGACTAGAGCAGTACTTC.

The V and J genes are TRBV5-1 and TRBJ2-1; 9 nucleotides align to TRBD2. CDR1 SGHRS and CDR2 YFSETQ come from the germline V gene. The CDR3 is 14 residues long. V was clipped by 3 bases and J by 5 bases; unmatched bases: 3. CDR3 sequence: CASSSRTSDNEQFF. The DNA for the CDR3 is TGCGCCAGCAGCTCACGGACTAGCGACAATGAGCAGTTCTTC.

The V and J genes are TRBV28 and TRBJ2-7, with D possibly being TRBD2 (5 bases). The CDR3 has 14 amino acids. V lost 1 base and J 6 bases, leaving 13 bases between the germline ends. Looked up from germline, CDR1 is MDHEN and CDR2 is SYDVKM. CDR3 residues: CASSLSSGSREQYF. As DNA, the CDR3 is TGTGCCAGCAGTTTATCTTCGGGATCCCGCGAGCAGTACTTC.

This chain uses TRBV15 with TRBJ2-3; 7 bases align to TRBD2. Germline values: CDR1 LNHNV, CDR2 YYDKDF (reference sequence). V lost 3 bases to trimming and J lost 5 bases; unmatched junction nucleotides: 8. The CDR3 has 15 amino acids. CDR3 region: CATSRQGLFEDTQYF. The CDR3 DNA reads as TGTGCCACCAGCAGGCAGGGACTATTCGAAGATACGCAGTATTTT.

This clone has only one observation. The chain carries TRBV11-2 and TRBJ1-2; 7 positions agree with TRBD1. J gave up 0 bases and V 4 bases, and 17 bases lay outside the gene matches. CDR3 length: 19 amino acids. Germline V gene sequence: CDR1 SGHAT, CDR2 FQNNGV. The CDR3 loop reads CASSSLRGARTGANYGYTF. In DNA, the CDR3 is TGTGCCAGCAGCTCCCTCAGGGGGGCAAGAACAGGAGCTAACTATGGCTACACCTTC.

This clone was counted only a few times. V usage is TRBV6-1 and J usage is TRBJ2-7, with D perhaps TRBD1 (5 bases). The CDR3 totals 14 residues. V shed 7 bases and J shed 3 bases, with 16 bases lying between them. From germline, CDR1 is MNHNS and CDR2 SASEGT. The CDR3 nucleotides read TGTGCCAGCACCCGCCTAGACAGTTACTACGAGCAGTACTTC. Residues: CASTRLDSYYEQYF.

This clone was picked up a small number of times. The gene calls are TRBV28 and TRBJ1-4; TRBD1 matches at 7 bases. This CDR3 contains 15 residues. V shed 5 bases, J shed 8 bases, and the junction held 11 bases outside the gene matches. Germline assignment: CDR1 MDHEN and CDR2 SYDVKM. CDR3 DNA sequence: TGTGCCAGCAGTCCCGCGACAGGGCTGCACGAAAAACTGTTTTTT. Its protein is CASSPATGLHEKLFF.

The V and J genes are TRBV7-9 and TRBJ2-1; 9 bases agree with TRBD2. Germline V gene lookup returns CDR1 SEHNR and CDR2 FQNEAQ (reference sequence). V was clipped by 4 bases and J by 6 bases; unmatched bases: 10. This CDR3 spans 16 amino acids. The CDR3 nucleotides read TGTGCCAGCAGCTCCTTAGCGGGAGTAGTAGGCAATGAGCAGTTCTTC. This sequence encodes CASSSLAGVVGNEQFF.

The chain carries TRBV6-6 and TRBJ1-6, with TRBD1 as a possible D gene (6 bases). The germline V gene has CDR1 MNHNY and CDR2 SVGAGI (reference sequence). The CDR3 consists of 14 residues. The V end lost 6 bases, the J end lost 4 bases, and 10 bases lay between the germline ends. The DNA of the CDR3 is TGTGCCAGCAGCTCGGGACAATATAATTCACCCCTCCACTTT. This sequence encodes CASSSGQYNSPLHF.

J is TRBJ2-2 and V is TRBV7-9; a possible D gene is TRBD1 (6 bases). The CDR3 covers 15 residues. CDR1 and CDR2 from the germline V gene are SEHNR and FQNEAQ (reference sequence). V was clipped by 5 bases and J by 3 bases, with 13 bases between them. CDR3 sequence: CASSHRVGHTGELFF. CDR3 DNA sequence: TGTGCCAGCAGCCACAGGGTGGGACACACCGGGGAGCTGTTTTTT.